This T cell receptor beta chain is drawn from a study of PD-L1 blockade in urothelial cancer. Whole-study context: Specimens of blood held a median count of roughly 130,000 T cells.

This CDR3 spans 13 amino acids. Germline loops: CDR1 KGHSH, CDR2 LQKENI. Trimming left V 0 bases short and J 4 bases short, with 6 bases between. Stated time point: pretreatment peripheral blood. Produced via immunoSEQ multiplex PCR; TCRdb's table is partial and in-frame only. This repertoire shows about 72,000 clones, around 87% found once; its top ten account for 15%. V gene TRBV18 combines with J gene TRBJ2-5; D remains ambiguous. The receptor was isolated from a man aged 55 to 69 with urothelial cancer. The sample consisted of PBMCs, taken around atezolizumab (anti-PD-L1) treatment. CDR3 DNA: TGTGCCAGCTCACCACCGATAGCAGAGACCCAGTACTTC. This translates into CASSPPIAETQYF.